This T cell receptor beta chain comes out of a study of T cell responses to AZD1222 COVID-19 vaccine. Study-wide results and caveats: Spike-spanning, vaccine-associated CD4 TCRs were dominant at 160-218 and 743-854. Spike-specific TCRs gained breadth and depth after people received two AZD1222 doses.

Method: immunoSEQ multiplex PCR; TCRdb's copy keeps in-frame clones and lacks some. Of 89,000 or so clones detected, 70% to 90% appear once; the ten largest clones hold roughly 5.6%. On this clone itself: Antigen specificity is unknown.

The sequence was collected from an adult who received the AZD1222 COVID-19 vaccine. Specimen: peripheral blood, collected 28 days after the second AZD1222 dose.

This CDR3 is CASTSGRGNYNEQFF. For the CDR3, the DNA is TGTGCCAGCACCTCAGGGAGGGGAAACTACAATGAGCAGTTCTTC. This rearrangement joins TRBV2 to TRBJ2-1; TRBD2 aligns across 7 bases. The CDR3 is 15 residues long. After removal of 7 bases from V and 3 bases from J, the junction contained 9 bases not matched to a gene. Germline V gives CDR1 SNHLY, CDR2 FYNNEI.